This T cell receptor (beta chain) originates from a study of control samples from healthy donors and cancer patients. V dropped 2 bases and J dropped 4; count of bases not matched to a gene: 9. Per germline, CDR1 MNHEY and CDR2 SVGAGI. The CDR3 runs 16 residues. Clones were read by immunoSEQ multiplex PCR, and TCRdb kept only the in-frame ones, dropping some. The sample lists tens of thousands of clones, approximately 88% occurring once. Sequenced sample: blood. The rearrangement joins TRBV6-5 to TRBJ2-3; TRBD1 matches 7 bases. This receptor was taken from a man aged 45-65 years in good health. The CDR3 DNA follows: TGTGCCAGCAGTTACAAGGGGGCCTCTAGATCAGATACGCAGTATTTT. Translated: CASSYKGASRSDTQYF.